The clone carrying this T cell receptor beta chain was seen many times. The V end was cut by 8 bases, the J end by 4 bases, with 17 bases between. Germline CDR1 reads DFQATT; CDR2 reads SNEGSKA (reference sequence). The CDR3 is 13 residues long. These data are taken from a study of read filtering for tumor transcriptome and immune sequencing. This library used around 400 ng RNA and molecular barcoded adaptors spanning alpha/delta and beta/gamma chains. TCRdb used MiXCR to reprocess the reads, holding one entry per CDR3 protein. The sample gives tens of thousands of distinct CDR3 sequences, roughly 20% of which show up once; less than 20% is in the top ten.

The sequencing input was a population of CD138-negative cells sorted from bone marrow. The gene calls are TRBV20-1 and TRBJ1-1; a weak D match, TRBD1 (6 bases). The sequence derives from a donor at least 40 years old with multiple myeloma. Written as DNA, the CDR3 is TGCAGTTCATGGGGGGGCGCGGGCACTGAAGCTTTCTTT. Amino acids: CSSWGGAGTEAFF.